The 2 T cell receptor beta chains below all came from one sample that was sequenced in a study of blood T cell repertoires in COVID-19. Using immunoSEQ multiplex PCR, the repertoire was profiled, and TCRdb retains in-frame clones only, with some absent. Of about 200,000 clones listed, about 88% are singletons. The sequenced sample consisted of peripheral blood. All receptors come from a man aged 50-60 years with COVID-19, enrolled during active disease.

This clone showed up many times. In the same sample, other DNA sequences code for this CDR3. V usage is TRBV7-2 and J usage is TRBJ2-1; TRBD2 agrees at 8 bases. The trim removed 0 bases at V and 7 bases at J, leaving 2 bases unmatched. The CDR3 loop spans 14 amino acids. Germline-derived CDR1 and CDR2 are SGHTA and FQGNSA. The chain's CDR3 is CASSLAAGANEQFF. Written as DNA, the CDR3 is TGTGCCAGCAGCTTAGCAGCGGGAGCAAATGAGCAGTTCTTC. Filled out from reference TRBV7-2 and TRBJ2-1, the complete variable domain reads GAGVSQSPSNKVTEKGKDVELRCDPISGHTALYWYRQSLGQGLEFLIYFQGNSAPDKSGLPSDRFSAERTGGSVSTLTIQRTQQEDSAVYLCASSLAAGANEQFFGPGTRLTVL.

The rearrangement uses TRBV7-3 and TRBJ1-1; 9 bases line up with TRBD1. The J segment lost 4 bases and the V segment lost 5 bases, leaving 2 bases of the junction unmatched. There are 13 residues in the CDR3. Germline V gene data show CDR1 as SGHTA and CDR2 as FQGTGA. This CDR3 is CASSPGQGTEAFF. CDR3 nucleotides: TGTGCCAGCAGCCCGGGACAGGGCACTGAAGCTTTCTTT.